The clone carrying this TCR beta chain has a handful of counts. The CDR3 is 12 amino acids. V lost 5 bases, J lost 0 bases, and 7 bases lay in between. Germline V lookup: CDR1 DFQATT, CDR2 SNEGSKA (reference sequence). Constant-region reverse primers amplified full-length variable regions, followed by semi-nested Nested Universal Primer A PCR. TCRdb re-called the 5' RACE reads through MiXCR, storing one row per CDR3 protein. The repertoire consists of about 40,000 distinct CDR3 sequences, with around 30% occurring once and the leading ten covering 4% to 4.5%. Source material: tumor-infiltrating memory CD4+ T cells sorted from the breast tumor. Noted subset: memory CD4+ T cells, CD4+CD45RO+CD25-. The TCR originated in a female donor with breast cancer. V usage is TRBV20-1 and J usage is TRBJ2-5; D not certain. The CDR3 DNA is TGCAGTGCTGCGGTGTACCAAGAGACCCAGTACTTC. Translating it yields CSAAVYQETQYF.